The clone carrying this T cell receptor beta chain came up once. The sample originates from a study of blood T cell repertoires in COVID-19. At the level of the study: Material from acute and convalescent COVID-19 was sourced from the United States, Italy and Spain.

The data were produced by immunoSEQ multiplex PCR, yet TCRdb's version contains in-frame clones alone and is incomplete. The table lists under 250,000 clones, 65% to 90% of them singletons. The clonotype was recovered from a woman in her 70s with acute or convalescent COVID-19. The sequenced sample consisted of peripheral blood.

In nucleotides, the CDR3 is TGTGCCAGCAGTGAATGGGCGGGGGGTTCCGACAATGAGCAGTTCTTC. It translates to CASSEWAGGSDNEQFF. This chain joins TRBV2 and TRBJ2-1, with 8 bases lining up with TRBD2. In germline, CDR1 is SNHLY, CDR2 FYNNEI. J was trimmed by 5 bases and V by 2 bases; bases with no gene match: 8. There are 16 residues in the CDR3.